The subject of this entry is one T cell receptor beta chain. The antigen is unknown. The PCR ran on 60 Vbeta and 13 Jbeta primers. As originally analysed: About 88 million unique TCR beta chains, around 11 million of them shared, were counted by a later analysis. Libraries were prepared by immunoSEQ multiplex PCR; TCRdb keeps only in-frame clonotypes and omits some of them. V and J calls and clone size are as listed in that table; D and trimming were resolved from the DNA. The top ten hold under 2% of the sample, which has about 150,000 clones, around 80% seen once. This sample was included in a study of cytomegalovirus exposure and HLA in healthy donors. Study details: An earlier analysis found fewer than 120 million unique TCR beta sequences from about 190 million T cells. Study conclusions and caveats: An analysis was carried out later, and it reportedly showed fewer N-insertions in an Asian-associated ancestry cluster than the approximately 700-donor mean.

The CDR3 is 14 residues long. V shed 4 bases and J 5 bases; nucleotides not matched to a gene: 6. The germline V gene has CDR1 LNHDA and CDR2 SQIVND (reference sequence). This chain joins TRBV19 and TRBJ2-7; 9 positions agree with TRBD1. The receptor comes from a woman aged 18-29 years in good health and CMV-seronegative. Sequencing was carried out using PBMCs. The CDR3 coding sequence is TGTGCCAGTAGTACTGGGACAGGGCCGAACGAGCAGTACTTC. The encoded protein is CASSTGTGPNEQYF.